A selection of T cell receptor beta chains follows, all from one sample in a study of shared clonotypes between healthy human individuals. Generated by immunoSEQ multiplex PCR, the TCRdb table keeps only in-frame clones and is missing some. The sample gives 2 million to 2.5 million clones, more than 80% of which show up once; under 0.45% is in the top ten. Sequenced material: naive CD4+ T cells from PBMCs. Receptors originate from a man aged 18 to 29 in good health. Some clones in this sample may be carry-over from other donors' samples. CDR3s include the opening cysteine and the closing phenylalanine or tryptophan. Fields, in order: CDR3 protein, CDR3 DNA, J gene, CDR3 length, D gene, clone size, V gene. The D gene is left open where the match is weak. Clone sizes are given selectively: once, few, many, or a class where the clone is expanded.

CASSPLGGTDTQYF TGCGCCAGCAGCCCTTTGGGTGGCACAGATACGCAGTATTTT TRBJ2-3 14 NA NA TRBV4-1
CSARPPREQYF TGCAGTGCTAGACCGCCTCGCGAGCAGTACTTC TRBJ2-7 11 NA NA TRBV20-1
CAWKGWSSYNEQFF TGTGCCTGGAAGGGTTGGAGCTCCTACAATGAGCAGTTCTTC TRBJ2-1 14 NA NA TRBV30
CASSFTRQNTEAFF TGTGCCAGCAGCTTCACCAGACAGAACACTGAAGCTTTCTTT TRBJ1-1 14 NA NA TRBV7-9
CASSSRQGTQAGTEAFF TGTGCCAGCAGCTCAAGACAGGGTACCCAGGCCGGCACTGAAGCTTTCTTT TRBJ1-1 17 TRBD1 NA TRBV7-2
CASRPSGLGGFF TGTGCCAGCAGACCATCGGGACTAGGTGGATTCTTC TRBJ2-1 12 TRBD2 NA TRBV5-8
CASSQVGTGSYYEQFF TGCGCCAGCAGCCAAGTCGGGACAGGAAGTTACTACGAGCAGTTCTTC TRBJ2-1 16 TRBD1 once TRBV7-9
CAWSKGGWVYGYTF TGTGCCTGGAGTAAGGGGGGCTGGGTCTATGGCTACACCTTC TRBJ1-2 14 NA NA TRBV30
CASSAGDDEKLFF TGCGCCAGCAGCGCGGGGGACGATGAAAAACTGTTTTTT TRBJ1-4 13 NA NA TRBV5-1
CASSSPLAESTDTQYF TGTGCCAGCAGTTCGCCTCTAGCTGAAAGCACAGATACGCAGTATTTT TRBJ2-3 16 NA once TRBV28
CASSLGDSTDTQYF TGCGCCAGCAGCTTGGGGGACAGCACAGATACGCAGTATTTT TRBJ2-3 14 NA NA TRBV5-1
CASSGAVRGAQYF TGTGCCAGCAGCGGGGCTGTCAGGGGCGCGCAGTATTTT TRBJ2-3 13 NA NA TRBV9
CASSPRGGTGDTQYF TGTGCCAGCAGCCCGAGAGGCGGGACGGGAGATACGCAGTATTTT TRBJ2-3 15 NA NA TRBV13
CASNPGGAPAADTQYF TGTGCCAGCAATCCTGGGGGGGCGCCCGCCGCAGATACGCAGTATTTT TRBJ2-3 16 NA NA TRBV28